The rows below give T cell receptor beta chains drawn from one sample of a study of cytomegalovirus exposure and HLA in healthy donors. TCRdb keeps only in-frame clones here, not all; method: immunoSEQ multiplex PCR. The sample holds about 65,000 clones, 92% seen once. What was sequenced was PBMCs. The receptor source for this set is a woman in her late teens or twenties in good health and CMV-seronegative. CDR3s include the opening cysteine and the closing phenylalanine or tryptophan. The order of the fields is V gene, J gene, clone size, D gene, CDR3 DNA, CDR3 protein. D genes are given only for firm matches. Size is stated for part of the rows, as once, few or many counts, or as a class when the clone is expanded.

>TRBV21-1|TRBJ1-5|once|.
TGTGCCAGCAGCAAAGCGAGGACAGCACACACTGGTACAAGCAATCAGCCCCAGCATTTT
CASSKARTAHTGTSNQPQHF
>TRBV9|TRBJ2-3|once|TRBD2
TGTGCCAGCAGCCTCGCGGGGGGCCTCACAGATACGCAGTATTTT
CASSLAGGLTDTQYF
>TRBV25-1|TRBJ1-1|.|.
TGTGCCAGCAGTGAAGAGGGTCTTTGGGGGAACACTGAAGCTTTCTTT
CASSEEGLWGNTEAFF
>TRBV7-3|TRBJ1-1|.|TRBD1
TGTGCCAGCAGCCCAGGGACAGGCGTTGAAGCTTTCTTT
CASSPGTGVEAFF
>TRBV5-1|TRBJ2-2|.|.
TGCGCCAGCAGCTCGAGTGGTACCGGGGAGCTGTTTTTT
CASSSSGTGELFF
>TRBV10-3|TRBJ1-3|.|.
TGTGCCTCACAGGGACCGAGCTCTGGAAACACCATATATTTT
CASQGPSSGNTIYF
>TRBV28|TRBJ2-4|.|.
TGTGCCACCGGGGTCGGAGAGAACATTCAGTACTTC
CATGVGENIQYF
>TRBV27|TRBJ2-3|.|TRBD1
TGTGCCAGCAGTTTTGCAGGGGGCCCCACAGATACGCAGTATTTT
CASSFAGGPTDTQYF
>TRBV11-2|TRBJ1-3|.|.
TGTGCCAGCAGCCCCCTCGGGTGGAGCTCTGGAAACACCATATATTTT
CASSPLGWSSGNTIYF
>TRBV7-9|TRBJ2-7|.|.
TGTGCCAGCAGCTTGCTGGGGGGTAAGGAGTACGAGCAGTACTTC
CASSLLGGKEYEQYF
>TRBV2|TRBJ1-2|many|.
TGTGCCAGCAGTGAATCGAACCTCGGTGGCTACACCTTC
CASSESNLGGYTF
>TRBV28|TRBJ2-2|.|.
TGTGCCAGCCGAGCTGACACCGGGGAGCTGTTTTTT
CASRADTGELFF
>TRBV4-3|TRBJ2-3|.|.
TGCGCCAGCAGCCAAGATGGACCGGACAGATACACAGATACGCAGTATTTT
CASSQDGPDRYTDTQYF
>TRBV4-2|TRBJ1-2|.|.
TGTGCCAGCAGCCCGACCGGGGATCCCTATGGCTACACCTTC
CASSPTGDPYGYTF
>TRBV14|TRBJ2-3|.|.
TGTGCCAGCAGCCAAGCGGGGTCCGATACGCAGTATTTT
CASSQAGSDTQYF
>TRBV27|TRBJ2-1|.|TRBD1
TGTGCCAGCAGCCCGACAGGGTCTCATGAGCAGTTCTTC
CASSPTGSHEQFF
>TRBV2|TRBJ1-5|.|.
TGTGCCAGCCTCGAAGATCGAGGGATCAATCAGCCCCAGCATTTT
CASLEDRGINQPQHF
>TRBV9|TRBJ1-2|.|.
TGTGCCAGCAGCGTAGGGGAGTTAGCTAACTATGGCTACACCTTC
CASSVGELANYGYTF
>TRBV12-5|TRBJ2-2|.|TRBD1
TGTGCTAGTGGTTGGACAGGGTGGGACACCGGGGAGCTGTTTTTT
CASGWTGWDTGELFF
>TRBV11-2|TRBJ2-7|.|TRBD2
TGTGCCAGCAGCTTAGAGGCCCGGGCGGGGGGCTACGAGCAGTACTTC
CASSLEARAGGYEQYF
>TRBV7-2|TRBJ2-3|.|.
TGTGCCAGCAGCTCCAGCGGTACAGATACGCAGTATTTT
CASSSSGTDTQYF
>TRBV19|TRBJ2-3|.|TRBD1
TGTGCCAGTAGTACAGGACAGGGGGTATTGTCTTCTGATACGCAGTATTTT
CASSTGQGVLSSDTQYF
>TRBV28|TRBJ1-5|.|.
TGTGCCAGCAGTCCTAAAAGATCGGCCACCCACTTAGGGAGCTATAGCAATCAGCCCCAGCATTTT
CASSPKRSATHLGSYSNQPQHF
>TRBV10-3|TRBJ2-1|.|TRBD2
TGTGCCATCATGAAGCGGGGGGACAATGAGCAGTTCTTC
CAIMKRGDNEQFF
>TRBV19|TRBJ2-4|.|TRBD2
TGTGCCAGTATAGGGACTAGCGGAGGCAAAAACATTCAGTACTTC
CASIGTSGGKNIQYF
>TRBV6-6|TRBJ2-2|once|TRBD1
TGTGCCAGCAGTCCCGGGACAGGGACGTCAGGGGAGCTGTTTTTT
CASSPGTGTSGELFF
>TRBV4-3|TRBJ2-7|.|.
TGCGCCAGCAGCCAAGGTGTCAGGGGAGACGAGCAGTACTTC
CASSQGVRGDEQYF
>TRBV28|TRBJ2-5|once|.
TGTGCCAGCAGGGTAGCGTCACAAGAGACCCAGTACTTC
CASRVASQETQYF
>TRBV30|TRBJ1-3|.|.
TGTGCCTGGAGTCGTTTAACTGGAAACACCATATATTTT
CAWSRLTGNTIYF
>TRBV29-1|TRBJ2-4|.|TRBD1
TGCAGCGTGGAGGGACAGGAAAACATTCAGTACTTC
CSVEGQENIQYF
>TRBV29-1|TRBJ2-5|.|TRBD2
TGCAGCGGTGGACTAGCGGGATTCGAGACCCAGTACTTC
CSGGLAGFETQYF
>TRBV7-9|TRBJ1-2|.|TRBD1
TGTGCCAGCAGCTTTACAGGGGATTCTTCTGGCTACACCTTC
CASSFTGDSSGYTF
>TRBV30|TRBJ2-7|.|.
TGTGCCTGGATAAGCCACTACGAGCAGTACTTC
CAWISHYEQYF
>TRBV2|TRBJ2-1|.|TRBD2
TGTGCCAGCAGGCGCGGGACTAGCGCGAACAATGAGCAGTTCTTC
CASRRGTSANNEQFF
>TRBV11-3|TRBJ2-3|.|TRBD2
TGTGCCAGCAGCTTCATTAGCGGGGGGTCAGATACGCAGTATTTT
CASSFISGGSDTQYF